This T cell receptor (beta chain) was captured by sequencing in a study of T cells after yellow fever vaccination. The germline V and J ends were trimmed by 4 bases and 2 bases, with 3 bases remaining between them. Germline lookup yields CDR1 SQVTM and CDR2 ANQGSEA. The length of the CDR3 is 12 residues. UMIs were added to TCR cDNA along with a universal primer site when it was made by 5'RACE template switching. TCRdb re-called the 5' RACE reads through MiXCR, storing one row per CDR3 protein. Of 150,000 to 200,000 distinct CDR3 sequences listed, around 9.3% are singletons. The sequencing used CD8+ T cells sorted from PBMCs, collected 45 days after the yellow fever booster vaccination. V gene TRBV29-1 combines with J gene TRBJ2-6; D ambiguous. The clonotype was recovered from a man between 18 and 35 years old who received the YFV17D yellow fever vaccine. The CDR3 coding sequence is TGCAGCGTTGGTACTGGGGCCAACGTCCTGACTTTC. This codes for CSVGTGANVLTF.